This TCR beta chain originates from a study of read filtering for tumor transcriptome and immune sequencing. Bone marrow was sampled from every patient at the time of active disease. The CDR3 has 14 residues. V lost 7 bases and J lost 5; bases outside the gene matches: 12. Germline lookup yields CDR1 SQVTM and CDR2 ANQGSEA. Molecular barcoded adaptors covering alpha/delta and beta/gamma chains were used on approximately 400 ng RNA. TCRdb ran MiXCR on the reads and lists one entry per CDR3 protein. The sample has about 39,000 distinct CDR3 sequences; over 11% are singletons. This clonotype has a count of ten or more.

Source material: a population of CD138-negative cells sorted from bone marrow. The V and J genes are TRBV29-1 and TRBJ2-3; 7 positions agree with TRBD2. The origin of this receptor is a donor at least 40 years old with multiple myeloma. CDR3 nucleotide sequence: TGCAGCGCTGGCGGGAGAGGGGCGGAAGATACGCAGTATTTT. Translated: CSAGGRGAEDTQYF.